This T cell receptor beta chain comes out of a study of T-cell memory formation after mild COVID-19. Whole-study context: TCR clustering was largely donor specific.

Overall study results and limits: Pre-infection memory held some responding clones, suggesting pre-existing cross-reactive T cells responded. There was no confirmation that second-wave clones peaking on day 37 were SARS-CoV-2 specific.

Constant-segment primers served in 5'RACE that generated TCR alpha and TCR beta cDNA libraries bearing sample barcodes and UMIs. Using its own MiXCR run on the 5' RACE reads, TCRdb lists one record per CDR3 protein. The sample records about 7,000 distinct CDR3 sequences, approximately 31% being singletons. This clonotype was detected ten times or more. The target antigen is unknown. Trimming cost V 4 bases and J 4 bases, with 17 bases left between them. The CDR3 is made up of 15 amino acids. The germline V gene has CDR1 SGHDT and CDR2 YYEEEE. Sequenced material: PBMCs or a T cell subset sorted from them (not recorded which). The V call is TRBV5-6, the J call TRBJ1-1; D ambiguous. The source of this sequence is an adult woman who had mild COVID-19 (a few samples of this study predate the infection). Cell type and time point are not known. CDR3 in DNA: TGTGCCAGCAGCCCGAGTTGGGGTGAGCTCACTGAAGCTTTCTTT. This encodes CASSPSWGELTEAFF.